Presented here are 11 T cell receptor beta chains from one specimen sequenced in a study of sequential checkpoint blockade in melanoma (dated by TCRdb to between 2017 and 2020). The sample's treatment or condition label, in plain terms: randomized to nivolumab then ipilimumab (arm A) or the reverse (arm B). Library preparation employed the immunoSEQ multiplex PCR assay. This is the immuneACCESS table as TCRdb keeps it, with only in-frame sequences that have V and J called. A part of the clones is gone; compared with another copy, unresolved V genes explain less than half, and the rest is unexplained. Present in this sample are tens of thousands of clones, roughly 80% of which were seen just once. The ten largest account for around 10% of the sample. Material: CD8+ T cells sorted from blood (inferred from file names), obtained from a patient given nivolumab and ipilimumab in sequence. All receptors derive from a human donor with melanoma.

The genes are TRBV9 and TRBJ1-2, with D possibly being TRBD1 (5 bases). This CDR3 region has 15 residues. Germline V lookup: CDR1 SGDLS, CDR2 YYNGEE. The V end lost 2 bases, the J end lost 0 bases, and 11 bases lay between the germline ends. The CDR3 reads CASSVMGGPNYGYTF. CDR3 coding DNA: TGTGCCAGCAGCGTGATGGGGGGTCCTAACTATGGCTACACCTTC.

This clone has a handful of counts. The chain uses TRBV18 and TRBJ2-2, with a possible D match to TRBD2 (5 bases). The CDR3 is 17 amino acids. The V gene lost 7 bases and the J gene lost 6 bases, with 24 bases spanning the gap. The V gene's germline CDR1 is KGHSH and CDR2 LQKENI. The CDR3 protein is CASLGQIGLVTAGELFF. As DNA, the CDR3 is TGTGCCAGCTTGGGTCAAATAGGACTGGTGACCGCCGGGGAGCTGTTTTTT.

V and J are TRBV7-8 and TRBJ1-2; D not certain. Germline V gives CDR1 SGHVS, CDR2 FQNEAQ. Trimming pared 0 bases from V and 0 bases from J, leaving 8 bases between. The CDR3 totals 15 residues. CDR3 sequence (DNA): TGTGCCAGCAGCTTAGCCCCGACTCCTAACTATGGCTACACCTTC. Translated: CASSLAPTPNYGYTF.

V gene TRBV4-1 combines with J gene TRBJ2-1; no reliable D call. Germline CDR1 MGHRA, CDR2 YSYEKL. This CDR3 comprises 14 residues. Trimming shortened V by 7 bases and J by 0 bases, and 10 bases separated the two germline ends. The CDR3, as DNA: TGCGCCAGCAAATTTCGCGACTCCTACAATGAGCAGTTCTTC. As protein: CASKFRDSYNEQFF.

The rearrangement joins TRBV6-5 to TRBJ1-2; the D gene is possibly TRBD1 (5 bases). The CDR3 contains 14 residues. The germline V gene encodes CDR1 MNHEY and CDR2 SVGAGI. V gave up 6 bases and J gave up 0 bases, with 11 bases separating them. The CDR3 DNA sequence: TGTGCCAGCAGCTGGTTAGGGGCTAACTATGGCTACACCTTC. This gives the protein CASSWLGANYGYTF.

V and J are TRBV5-5 and TRBJ2-5; a possible D gene is TRBD2 (6 bases). The germline V gene encodes CDR1 SGHKS and CDR2 YYEKEE (reference sequence). The CDR3 contains 12 residues. Trimming stripped 5 bases from V and 6 bases from J, with 11 bases between. The CDR3 nucleotides read TGTGCCAGCAGTGGAGGGTGGAAGACCCAGTACTTC. Protein sequence: CASSGGWKTQYF.

This clone was found a few times. The chain links TRBV7-2 to TRBJ2-5; 7 positions match TRBD1. Germline lookup yields CDR1 SGHTA and CDR2 FQGNSA. J was trimmed by 3 bases and V by 6 bases; bases with no gene match: 4. CDR3 length: 13 residues. The CDR3 DNA reads TGTGCCAGCAGGTACAGGGGTAAAGAGACCCAGTACTTC. The encoded protein is CASRYRGKETQYF.

This chain connects TRBV7-9 to TRBJ2-7; 11 positions agree with TRBD1. The CDR3 covers 14 residues. Germline V gene lookup returns CDR1 SEHNR and CDR2 FQNEAQ (reference sequence). The ends lost 5 bases at V and 6 bases at J; junction bases unmatched: 6. The CDR3: CASSRGTGGSEQYF. CDR3 sequence (DNA): TGTGCCAGCAGCCGTGGGACAGGGGGTTCCGAGCAGTACTTC.

V is TRBV6-5 and J is TRBJ2-1, with TRBD1 as a possible D gene (7 bases). Germline V gives CDR1 MNHEY, CDR2 SVGAGI. Trimming stripped 7 bases from V and 10 bases from J, with 23 bases between. CDR3 length equals 15 residues. The CDR3 loop reads CASTDGAGGGPEQFF. CDR3 coding DNA: TGTGCCAGCACCGATGGGGCAGGGGGAGGCCCGGAGCAGTTCTTC.

This rearrangement joins TRBV5-5 to TRBJ2-3; D is undetermined. Deletions cut 0 bases from V and 2 bases from J, with 10 bases between. There are 15 residues in the CDR3. CDR1 SGHKS and CDR2 YYEKEE come from the germline V gene (reference sequence). The DNA for the CDR3 is TGTGCCAGCAGCTTGGCGTGGCAGTACACAGATACGCAGTATTTT. Amino acids: CASSLAWQYTDTQYF. The variable domain in full, with the rest retrieved from reference TRBV5-5 and TRBJ2-3, is DAGVTQSPTHLIKTRGQQVTLRCSPISGHKSVSWYQQVLGQGPQFIFQYYEKEERGRGNFPDRFSARQFPNYSSELNVNALLLGDSALYLCASSLAWQYTDTQYFGPGTRLTVL.

This clone is medium-sized. The chain is built from TRBV6-1 and TRBJ2-7; 9 bases are a match to TRBD1. V trimming: 3 bases; J trimming: 2 bases; junction bases outside the gene matches: 17. The CDR3 is made up of 19 amino acids. In germline, CDR1 is MNHNS, CDR2 SASEGT. CDR3 DNA: TGTGCCAGCAGTGAGGGGGTGGGAACAGGGGGCGCGGGTGCCTACGAGCAGTACTTC. Translated, it gives CASSEGVGTGGAGAYEQYF.